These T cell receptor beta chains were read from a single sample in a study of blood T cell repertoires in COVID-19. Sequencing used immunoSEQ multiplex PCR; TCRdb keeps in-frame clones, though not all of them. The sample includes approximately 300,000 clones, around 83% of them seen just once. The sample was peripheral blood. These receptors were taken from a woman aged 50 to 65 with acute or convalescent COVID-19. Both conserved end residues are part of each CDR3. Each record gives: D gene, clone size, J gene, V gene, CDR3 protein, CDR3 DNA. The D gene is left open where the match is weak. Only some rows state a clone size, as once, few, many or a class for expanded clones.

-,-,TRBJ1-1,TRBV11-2,CASRPTGGSRGTEAFF,TGTGCCAGCAGACCTACCGGGGGGTCTAGGGGCACTGAAGCTTTCTTT
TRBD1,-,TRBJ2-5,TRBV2,CASSKDRGNEETQYF,TGTGCCAGCAGTAAGGACAGGGGGAATGAAGAGACCCAGTACTTC
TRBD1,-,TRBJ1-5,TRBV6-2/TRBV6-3,CASSLMDRGGNQPQHF,TGTGCCAGCAGTCTAATGGACAGGGGGGGCAATCAGCCCCAGCATTTT
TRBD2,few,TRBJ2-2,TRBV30,CAWSVQGLAGGYNTGELFF,TGTGCCTGGAGTGTACAGGGGCTAGCGGGAGGGTATAACACCGGGGAGCTGTTTTTT
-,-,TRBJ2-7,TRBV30,CAWSSSVLGEQYF,TGTGCCTGGAGCTCCAGCGTCCTGGGTGAGCAGTACTTC
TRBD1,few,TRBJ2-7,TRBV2,CASSYGTVNYEQYF,TGTGCCAGCAGTTACGGGACAGTGAACTACGAGCAGTACTTC
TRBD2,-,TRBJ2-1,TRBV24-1,CATSDPTSDAYNEQFF,TGTGCCACCAGTGATCCGACTAGCGACGCCTACAATGAGCAGTTCTTC
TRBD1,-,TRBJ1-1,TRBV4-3,CASSQTGGKTEAFF,TGCGCCAGCAGCCAAACAGGGGGCAAGACTGAAGCTTTCTTT
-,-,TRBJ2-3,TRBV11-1,CASSRFSGTDTQYF,TGTGCCAGCAGCCGATTTAGCGGCACAGATACGCAGTATTTT
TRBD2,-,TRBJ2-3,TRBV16,CASSQSQRDTDTQYF,TGTGCCAGCAGCCAATCCCAGCGGGACACAGATACGCAGTATTTT
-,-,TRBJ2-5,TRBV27,CASSLRGNLQETQYF,TGTGCCAGCAGTTTGAGAGGGAACCTACAAGAGACCCAGTACTTC
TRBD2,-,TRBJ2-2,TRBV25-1,CASSTSGTGELFF,TGTGCCAGCAGTACTAGCGGGACCGGGGAGCTGTTTTTT
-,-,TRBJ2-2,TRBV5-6,CASSLWGRDTGELFF,TGTGCCAGCAGCTTGTGGGGGCGCGACACCGGGGAGCTGTTTTTT
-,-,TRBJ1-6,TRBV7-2,CASSPGGGSSYNSPLHF,TGTGCCAGCAGCCCCGGGGGGGGGAGCTCCTATAATTCACCCCTCCACTTT
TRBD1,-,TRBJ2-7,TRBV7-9,CASSPDRGYEQYF,TGTGCCAGCAGCCCGGACAGGGGTTACGAGCAGTACTTC
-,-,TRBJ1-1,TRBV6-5,CASRPSGNTEAFF,TGTGCCAGCAGACCTTCAGGGAACACTGAAGCTTTCTTT
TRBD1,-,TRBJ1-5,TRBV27,CASSTRTGEGNQPQHF,TGTGCCAGCAGTACCCGGACAGGGGAAGGAAATCAGCCCCAGCATTTT
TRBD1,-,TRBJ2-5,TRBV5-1,CASSLASGQGKTQYF,TGCGCCAGCAGCCTCGCTTCGGGACAGGGGAAGACCCAGTACTTC
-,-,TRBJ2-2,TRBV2,CASSELGRTGELFF,TGTGCCAGCAGTGAACTGGGGCGCACCGGGGAGCTGTTTTTT
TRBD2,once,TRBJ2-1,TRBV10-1,CASKKTSGGAGEQFF,TGCGCCAGCAAAAAGACTAGCGGGGGGGCAGGTGAGCAGTTCTTC
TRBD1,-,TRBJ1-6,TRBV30,CAWQGARYSPLHF,TGTGCCTGGCAGGGGGCGAGATATTCACCCCTCCACTTT
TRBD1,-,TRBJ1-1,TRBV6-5,CASRDRDGETEAFF,TGTGCCAGCAGAGACAGGGACGGGGAAACTGAAGCTTTCTTT
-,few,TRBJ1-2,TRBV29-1,CSVERLGRGGDYGYTF,TGCAGCGTTGAGAGATTGGGCCGCGGGGGCGACTATGGCTACACCTTC
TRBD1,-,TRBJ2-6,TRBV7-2,CASSSGQVSGANVLTF,TGTGCCAGCAGCTCGGGACAGGTCTCTGGGGCCAACGTCCTGACTTTC
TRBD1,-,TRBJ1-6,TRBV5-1,CASSLTDREGSPLHF,TGCGCCAGCAGCTTGACGGACAGGGAAGGTTCACCCCTCCACTTT
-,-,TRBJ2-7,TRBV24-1,CATSDSTGSYEQYF,TGTGCCACCAGTGATTCAACTGGCTCCTACGAGCAGTACTTC
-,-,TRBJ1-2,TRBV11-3,CASRWASNYGYTF,TGTGCCAGCCGATGGGCCTCTAACTATGGCTACACCTTC
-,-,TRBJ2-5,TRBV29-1,CSVEDTAARTALGETQYF,TGCAGCGTTGAAGATACAGCCGCGAGGACAGCCCTAGGTGAGACCCAGTACTTC
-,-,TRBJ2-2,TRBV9,CASSVGTIATGELFF,TGTGCCAGCAGCGTAGGAACTATCGCCACCGGGGAGCTGTTTTTT
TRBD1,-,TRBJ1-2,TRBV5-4,CASTYTGQIYGYTF,TGTGCCAGCACCTACACGGGACAGATTTATGGCTACACCTTC
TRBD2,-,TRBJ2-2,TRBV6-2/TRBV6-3,CASSTGLLVGELFF,TGTGCCAGCAGTACGGGACTACTGGTCGGGGAGCTGTTTTTT
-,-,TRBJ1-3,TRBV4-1,CASSQSQDSGNTIYF,TGCGCCAGCAGCCAATCGCAGGACTCTGGAAACACCATATATTTT
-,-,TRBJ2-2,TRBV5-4,CASSRGGSGNTGELFF,TGTGCCAGCAGCCGGGGTGGCAGTGGGAACACCGGGGAGCTGTTTTTT
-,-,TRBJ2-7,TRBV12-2,CASRPSCRDRGCEQYF,TGTGCAAGTCGCCCCTCCTGCCGGGACAGGGGTTGTGAGCAGTACTTC
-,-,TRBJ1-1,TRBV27,CASSFSAWGRANTEAFF,TGTGCCAGCAGTTTTAGTGCATGGGGCAGGGCGAACACTGAAGCTTTCTTT
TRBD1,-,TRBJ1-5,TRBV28,CASSRQGSQPQHF,TGTGCCAGCAGTCGACAGGGGTCGCAGCCCCAGCATTTT
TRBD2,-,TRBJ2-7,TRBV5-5,CASAGTGSGISREQYF,TGTGCCAGCGCCGGAACCGGAAGCGGGATAAGTCGCGAGCAGTACTTC
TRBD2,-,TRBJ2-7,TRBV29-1,CSVFSGDSYEQYF,TGCAGCGTCTTTAGCGGGGACTCCTACGAGCAGTACTTC
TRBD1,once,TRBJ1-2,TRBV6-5,CASRETGAEYGYTF,TGTGCCAGCAGGGAGACAGGGGCCGAGTATGGCTACACCTTC
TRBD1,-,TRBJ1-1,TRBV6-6,CASTKGQGAAEAFF,TGTGCCAGCACCAAGGGACAGGGGGCTGCTGAAGCTTTCTTT
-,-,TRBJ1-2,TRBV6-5,CASSYSKGGRGYGYTF,TGTGCCAGCAGTTACTCGAAGGGGGGGCGCGGATATGGCTACACCTTC
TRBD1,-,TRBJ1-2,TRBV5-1,CASSPSTGVYGGYTF,TGCGCCAGCAGCCCCTCGACAGGGGTGTATGGTGGCTACACCTTC
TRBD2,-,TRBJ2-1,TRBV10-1,CASSAPERGEPIF,TGCGCCAGCAGTGCACCAGAGCGGGGGGAACCGATCTTC
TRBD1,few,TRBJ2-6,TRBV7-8,CASSLGGRGRTGANVLTF,TGTGCCAGCAGCTTAGGAGGCAGGGGGCGCACTGGGGCCAACGTCCTGACTTTC